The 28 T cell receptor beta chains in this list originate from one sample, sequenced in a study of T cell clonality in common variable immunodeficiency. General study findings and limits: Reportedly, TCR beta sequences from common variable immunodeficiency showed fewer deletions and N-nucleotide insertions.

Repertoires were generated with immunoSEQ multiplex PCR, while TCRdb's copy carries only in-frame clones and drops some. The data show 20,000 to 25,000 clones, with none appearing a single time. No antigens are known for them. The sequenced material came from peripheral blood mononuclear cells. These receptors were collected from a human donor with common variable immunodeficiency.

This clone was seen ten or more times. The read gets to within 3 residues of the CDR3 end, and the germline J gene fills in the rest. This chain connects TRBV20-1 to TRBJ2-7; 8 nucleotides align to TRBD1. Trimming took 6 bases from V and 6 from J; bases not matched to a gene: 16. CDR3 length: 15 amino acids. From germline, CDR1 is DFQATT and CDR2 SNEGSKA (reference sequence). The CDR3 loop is CSALGGQGAFSEQYF. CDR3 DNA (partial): TGCAGTGCCCTAGGTGGCCAGGGGGCCTTTAGCGAG.

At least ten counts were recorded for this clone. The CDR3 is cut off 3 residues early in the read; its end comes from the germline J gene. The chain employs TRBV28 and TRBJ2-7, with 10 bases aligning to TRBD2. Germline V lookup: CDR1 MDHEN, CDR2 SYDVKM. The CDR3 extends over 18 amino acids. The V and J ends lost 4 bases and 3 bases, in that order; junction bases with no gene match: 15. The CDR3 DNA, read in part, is TGTGCCAGCAGTTCCCCGGGGGGCGAGCGGGGGGGCGTCTACGAG. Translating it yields CASSSPGGERGGVYE. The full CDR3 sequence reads CASSSPGGERGGVYEQYF.

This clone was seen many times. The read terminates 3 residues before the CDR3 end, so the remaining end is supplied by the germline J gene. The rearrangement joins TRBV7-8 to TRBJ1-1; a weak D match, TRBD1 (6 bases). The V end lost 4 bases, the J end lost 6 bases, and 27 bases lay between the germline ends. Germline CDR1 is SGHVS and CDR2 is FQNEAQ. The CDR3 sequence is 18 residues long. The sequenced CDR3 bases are TGTGCCAGCAGCTCTCCAAGGGGGAGAGGAGGAGTAAGCGCTGAA. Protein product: CASSSPRGRGGVSAE. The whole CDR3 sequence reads CASSSPRGRGGVSAEAFF.

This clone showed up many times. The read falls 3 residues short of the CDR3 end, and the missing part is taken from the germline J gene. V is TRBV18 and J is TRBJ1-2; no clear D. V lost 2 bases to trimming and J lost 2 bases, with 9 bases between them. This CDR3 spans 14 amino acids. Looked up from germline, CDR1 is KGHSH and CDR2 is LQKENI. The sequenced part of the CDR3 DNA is TGTGCCAGCTCACCAGGTCAGGCCAACTATGGC. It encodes CASSPGQANYG. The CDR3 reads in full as CASSPGQANYGYTF.

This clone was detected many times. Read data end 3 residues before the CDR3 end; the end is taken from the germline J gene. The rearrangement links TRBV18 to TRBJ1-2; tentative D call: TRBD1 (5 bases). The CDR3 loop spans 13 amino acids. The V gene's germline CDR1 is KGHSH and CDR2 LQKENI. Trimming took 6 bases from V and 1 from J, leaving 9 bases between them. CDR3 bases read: TGTGCCAGCTCGCAGGGTTTTAACTATGGC. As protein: CASSQGFNYG. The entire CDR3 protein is CASSQGFNYGYTF.

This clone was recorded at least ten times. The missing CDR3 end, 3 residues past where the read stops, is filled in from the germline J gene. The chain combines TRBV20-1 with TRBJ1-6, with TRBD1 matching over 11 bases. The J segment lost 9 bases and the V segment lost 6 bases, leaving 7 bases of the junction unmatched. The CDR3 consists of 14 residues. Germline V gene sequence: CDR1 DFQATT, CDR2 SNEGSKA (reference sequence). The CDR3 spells CSARTGTGGSPLHF. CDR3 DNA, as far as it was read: TGCAGTGCAAGAACCGGGACAGGGGGTTCACCC.

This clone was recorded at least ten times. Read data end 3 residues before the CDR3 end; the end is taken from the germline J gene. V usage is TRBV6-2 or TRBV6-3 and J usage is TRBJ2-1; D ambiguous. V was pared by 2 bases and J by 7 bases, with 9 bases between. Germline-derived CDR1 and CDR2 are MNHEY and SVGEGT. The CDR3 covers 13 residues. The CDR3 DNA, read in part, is TGTGCCAGCAGTTACCACCTATTAAATGAG. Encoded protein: CASSYHLLNE. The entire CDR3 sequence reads CASSYHLLNEQFF.

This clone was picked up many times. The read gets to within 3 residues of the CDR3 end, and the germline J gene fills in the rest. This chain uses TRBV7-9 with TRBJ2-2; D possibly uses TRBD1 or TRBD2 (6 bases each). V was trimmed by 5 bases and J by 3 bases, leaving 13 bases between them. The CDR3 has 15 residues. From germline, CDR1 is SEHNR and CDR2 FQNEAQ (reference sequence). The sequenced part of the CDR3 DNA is TGTGCCAGCAGCCGCGGGACACAATACACCGGGGAG. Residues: CASSRGTQYTGE. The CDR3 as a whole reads CASSRGTQYTGELFF.

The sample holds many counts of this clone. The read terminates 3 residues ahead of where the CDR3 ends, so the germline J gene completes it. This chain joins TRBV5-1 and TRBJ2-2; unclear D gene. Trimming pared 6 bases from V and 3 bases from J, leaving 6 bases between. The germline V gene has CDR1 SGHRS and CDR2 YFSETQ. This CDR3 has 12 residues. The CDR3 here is CASMKDTGELFF. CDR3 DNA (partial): TGCGCCAGCATGAAGGACACCGGGGAG.

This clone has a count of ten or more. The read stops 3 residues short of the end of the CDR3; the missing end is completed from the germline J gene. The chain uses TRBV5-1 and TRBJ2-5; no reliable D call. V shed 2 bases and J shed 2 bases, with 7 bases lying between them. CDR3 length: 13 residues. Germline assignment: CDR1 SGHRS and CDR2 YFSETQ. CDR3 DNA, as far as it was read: TGCGCCAGCAGCTTCCAGGTTCAAGAGACC. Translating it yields CASSFQVQET. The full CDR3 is CASSFQVQETQYF.

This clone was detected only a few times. The CDR3 here is CSVEDPRGKFQETQYF. The sequenced CDR3 bases are TGCAGCGTTGAAGATCCGAGGGGAAAGTTCCAAGAGACC. The chain employs TRBV29-1 and TRBJ2-5; TRBD1 or TRBD2 may be the D gene (5 bases each). The sequence runs out 3 residues before the end of the CDR3; the remainder is reconstructed from the germline J gene. The germline V gene has CDR1 SQVTM and CDR2 ANQGSEA. V was clipped by 0 bases and J by 1 base, with 15 bases between them. CDR3 size: 16 residues.

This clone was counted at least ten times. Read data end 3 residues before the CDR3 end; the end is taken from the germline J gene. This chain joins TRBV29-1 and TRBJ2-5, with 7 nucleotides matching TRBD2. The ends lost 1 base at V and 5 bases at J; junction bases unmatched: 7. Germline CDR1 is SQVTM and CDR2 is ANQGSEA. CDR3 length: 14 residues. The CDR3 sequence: CSVEGGRGGETQYF. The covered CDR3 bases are TGCAGCGTTGAAGGGGGTCGGGGAGGGGAGACC.

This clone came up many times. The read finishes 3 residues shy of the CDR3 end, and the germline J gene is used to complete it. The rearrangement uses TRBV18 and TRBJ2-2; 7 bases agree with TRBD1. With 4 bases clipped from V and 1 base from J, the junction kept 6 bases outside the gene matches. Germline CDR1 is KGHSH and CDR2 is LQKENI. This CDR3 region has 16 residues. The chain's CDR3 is CASSLLQGMNTGELFF. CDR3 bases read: TGTGCCAGCTCACTACTACAGGGGATGAACACCGGGGAG.

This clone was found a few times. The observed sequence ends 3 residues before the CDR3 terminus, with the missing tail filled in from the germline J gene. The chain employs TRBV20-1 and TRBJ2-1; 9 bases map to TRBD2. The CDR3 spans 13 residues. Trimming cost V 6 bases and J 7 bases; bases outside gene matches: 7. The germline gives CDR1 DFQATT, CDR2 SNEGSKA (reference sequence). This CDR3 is CSAGGGAGNEQFF. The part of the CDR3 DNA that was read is TGCAGTGCAGGCGGGGGGGCGGGAAATGAG.

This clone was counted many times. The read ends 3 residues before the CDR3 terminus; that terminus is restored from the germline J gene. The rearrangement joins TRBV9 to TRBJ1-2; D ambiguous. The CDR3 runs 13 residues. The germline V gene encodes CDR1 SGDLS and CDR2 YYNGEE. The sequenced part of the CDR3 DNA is TGTGCCAGCAGCGTAGCTACGGGGTCGGGC. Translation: CASSVATGSG. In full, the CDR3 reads CASSVATGSGYTF.

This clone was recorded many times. This chain's CDR3 is CSVGHPNTEAFF. The DNA read from the CDR3 is TGCAGCGTTGGACACCCGAACACTGAA. The rearrangement joins TRBV29-1 to TRBJ1-1; D unclear. The read halts 3 residues ahead of the CDR3 end, with the missing end drawn from the germline J gene. The V gene's germline CDR1 is SQVTM and CDR2 ANQGSEA. Trimming took 4 bases from V and 1 from J, leaving 7 bases between them. The CDR3 is 12 amino acids.

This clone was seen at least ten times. CDR3 DNA, as far as it was read: TGTGCCAGCAGCTTAGTAGCGGGGGAGGACAATGAG. Amino acids: CASSLVAGEDNE. The CDR3 in full is CASSLVAGEDNEQFF. The chain joins TRBV7-2 to TRBJ2-1; 9 positions match TRBD2. The read terminates 3 residues before the CDR3 end, so the remaining end is supplied by the germline J gene. Germline lookup yields CDR1 SGHTA and CDR2 FQGNSA. The CDR3 consists of 15 residues. After removal of 1 base from V and 5 bases from J, the junction contained 3 bases not matched to a gene.

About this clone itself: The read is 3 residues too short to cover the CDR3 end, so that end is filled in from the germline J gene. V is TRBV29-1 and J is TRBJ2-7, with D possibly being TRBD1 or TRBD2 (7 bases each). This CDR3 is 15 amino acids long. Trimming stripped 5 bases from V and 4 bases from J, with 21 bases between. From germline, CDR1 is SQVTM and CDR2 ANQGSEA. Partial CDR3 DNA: TGCAGCGTTTTAAAGTTGGGACAGCGGGAATACGAG. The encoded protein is CSVLKLGQREYE. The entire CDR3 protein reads CSVLKLGQREYEQYF.

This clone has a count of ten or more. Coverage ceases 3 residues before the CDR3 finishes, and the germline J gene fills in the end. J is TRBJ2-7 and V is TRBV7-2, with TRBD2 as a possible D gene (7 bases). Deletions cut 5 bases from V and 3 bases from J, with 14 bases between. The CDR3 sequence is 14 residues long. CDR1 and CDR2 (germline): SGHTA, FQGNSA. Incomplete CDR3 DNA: TGTGCCAGCAGCCCCCCGGGGGGCCGCTACGAG. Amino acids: CASSPPGGRYE. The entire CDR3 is CASSPPGGRYEQYF. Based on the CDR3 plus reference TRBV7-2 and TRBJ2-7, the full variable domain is GAGVSQSPSNKVTEKGKDVELRCDPISGHTALYWYRQSLGQGLEFLIYFQGNSAPDKSGLPSDRFSAERTGGSVSTLTIQRTQQEDSAVYLCASSPPGGRYEQYFGPGTRLTVT.

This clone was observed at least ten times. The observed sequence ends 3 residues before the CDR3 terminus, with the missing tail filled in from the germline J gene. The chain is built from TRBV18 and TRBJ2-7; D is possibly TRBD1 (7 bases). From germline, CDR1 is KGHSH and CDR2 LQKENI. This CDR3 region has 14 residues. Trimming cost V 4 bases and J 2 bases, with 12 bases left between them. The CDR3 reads CASSLSRGAYEQYF. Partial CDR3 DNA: TGTGCCAGCTCACTAAGCAGGGGGGCCTACGAG.

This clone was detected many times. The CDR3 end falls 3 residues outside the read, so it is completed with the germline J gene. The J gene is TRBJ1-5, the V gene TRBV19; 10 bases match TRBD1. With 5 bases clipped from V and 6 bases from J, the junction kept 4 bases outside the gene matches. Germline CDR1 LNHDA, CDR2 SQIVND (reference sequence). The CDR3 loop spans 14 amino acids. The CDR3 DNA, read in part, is TGTGCCAGTAGTTCTTGGGACAGGGGTCAGCCC. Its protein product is CASSSWDRGQP. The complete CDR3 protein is CASSSWDRGQPQHF.

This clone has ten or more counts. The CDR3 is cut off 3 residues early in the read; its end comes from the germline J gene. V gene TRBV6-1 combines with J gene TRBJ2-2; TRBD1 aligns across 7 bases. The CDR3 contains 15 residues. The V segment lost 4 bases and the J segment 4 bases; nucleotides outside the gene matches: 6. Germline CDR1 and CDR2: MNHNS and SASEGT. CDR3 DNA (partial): TGTGCCAGCAGTGTTACAGGGGACGGCACCGGGGAG. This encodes CASSVTGDGTGE. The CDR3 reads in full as CASSVTGDGTGELFF.

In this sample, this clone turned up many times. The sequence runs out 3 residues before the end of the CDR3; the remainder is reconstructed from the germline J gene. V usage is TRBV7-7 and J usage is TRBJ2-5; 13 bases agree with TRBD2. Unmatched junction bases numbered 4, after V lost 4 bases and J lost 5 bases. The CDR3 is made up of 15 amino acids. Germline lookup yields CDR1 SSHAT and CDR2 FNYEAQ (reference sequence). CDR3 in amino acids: CASSSGLAGRETQYF. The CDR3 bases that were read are TGTGCCAGCAGCTCGGGACTAGCGGGGAGGGAGACC. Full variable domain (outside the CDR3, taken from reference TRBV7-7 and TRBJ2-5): GAGVSQSPRYKVTKRGQDVTLRCDPISSHATLYWYQQALGQGPEFLTYFNYEAQPDKSGLPSDRFSAERPEGSISTLTIQRTEQRDSAMYRCASSSGLAGRETQYFGPGTRLLVL.

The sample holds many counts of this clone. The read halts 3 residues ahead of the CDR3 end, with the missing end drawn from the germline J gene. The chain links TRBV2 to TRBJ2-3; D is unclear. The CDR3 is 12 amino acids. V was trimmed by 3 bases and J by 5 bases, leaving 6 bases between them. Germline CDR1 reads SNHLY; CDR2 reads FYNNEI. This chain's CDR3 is CASSDRKDTQYF. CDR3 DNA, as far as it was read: TGTGCCAGCAGTGACAGGAAAGATACG.

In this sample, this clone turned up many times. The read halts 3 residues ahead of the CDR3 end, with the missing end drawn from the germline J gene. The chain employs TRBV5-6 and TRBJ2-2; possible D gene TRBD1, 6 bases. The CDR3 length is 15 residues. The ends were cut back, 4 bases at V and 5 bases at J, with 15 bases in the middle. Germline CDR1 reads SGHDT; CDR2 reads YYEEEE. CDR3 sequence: CASSTRDKRTGELFF. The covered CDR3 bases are TGTGCCAGCAGCACCCGGGACAAGAGGACCGGGGAG. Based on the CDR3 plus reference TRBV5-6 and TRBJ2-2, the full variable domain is DAGVTQSPTHLIKTRGQQVTLRCSPKSGHDTVSWYQQALGQGPQFIFQYYEEEERQRGNFPDRFSGHQFPNYSSELNVNALLLGDSALYLCASSTRDKRTGELFFGEGSRLTVL.

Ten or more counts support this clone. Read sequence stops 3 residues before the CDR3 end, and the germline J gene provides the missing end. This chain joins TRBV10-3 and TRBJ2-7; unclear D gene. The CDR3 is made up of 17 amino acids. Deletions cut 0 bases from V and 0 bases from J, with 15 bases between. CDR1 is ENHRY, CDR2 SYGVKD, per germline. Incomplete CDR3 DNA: TGTGCCATCAGTGAGTCGAGGTGGGCGAATAGCTCCTACGAG. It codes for CAISESRWANSSYE. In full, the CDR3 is CAISESRWANSSYEQYF.

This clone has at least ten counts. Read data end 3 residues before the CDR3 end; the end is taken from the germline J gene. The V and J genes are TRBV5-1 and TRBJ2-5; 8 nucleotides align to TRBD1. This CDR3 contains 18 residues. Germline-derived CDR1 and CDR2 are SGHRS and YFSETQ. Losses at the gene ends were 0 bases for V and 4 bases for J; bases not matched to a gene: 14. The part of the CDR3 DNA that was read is TGCGCCAGCAGCTTGGCGTCAGGGGGCGATCGATCACGAGAGACC. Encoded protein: CASSLASGGDRSRET. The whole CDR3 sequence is CASSLASGGDRSRETQYF.

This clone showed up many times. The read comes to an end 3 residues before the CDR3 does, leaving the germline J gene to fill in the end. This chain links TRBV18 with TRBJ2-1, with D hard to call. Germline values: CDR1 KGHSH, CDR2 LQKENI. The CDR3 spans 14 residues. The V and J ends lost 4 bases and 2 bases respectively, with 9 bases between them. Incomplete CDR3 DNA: TGTGCCAGCTCACGGCTAGACCCCTACAATGAG. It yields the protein CASSRLDPYNE. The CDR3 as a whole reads CASSRLDPYNEQFF.